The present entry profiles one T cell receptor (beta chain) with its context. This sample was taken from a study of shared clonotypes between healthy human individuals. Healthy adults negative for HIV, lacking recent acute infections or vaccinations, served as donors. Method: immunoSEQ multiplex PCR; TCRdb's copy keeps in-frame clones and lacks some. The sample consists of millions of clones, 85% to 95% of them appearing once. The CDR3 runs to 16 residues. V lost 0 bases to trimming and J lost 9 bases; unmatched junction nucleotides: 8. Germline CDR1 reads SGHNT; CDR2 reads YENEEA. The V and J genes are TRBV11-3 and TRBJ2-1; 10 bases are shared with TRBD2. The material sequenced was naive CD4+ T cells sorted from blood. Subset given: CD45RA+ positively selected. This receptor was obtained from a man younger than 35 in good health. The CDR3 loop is CASSLDSSGGWGEQFF. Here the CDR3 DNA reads TGTGCCAGCAGCTTAGATTCTAGCGGGGGCTGGGGTGAGCAGTTCTTC. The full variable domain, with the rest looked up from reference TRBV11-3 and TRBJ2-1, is EAGVVQSPRYKIIEKKQPVAFWCNPISGHNTLYWYLQNLGQGPELLIRYENEEAVDDSQLPKDRFSAERLKGVDSTLKIQPAELGDSAVYLCASSLDSSGGWGEQFFGPGTRLTVL.